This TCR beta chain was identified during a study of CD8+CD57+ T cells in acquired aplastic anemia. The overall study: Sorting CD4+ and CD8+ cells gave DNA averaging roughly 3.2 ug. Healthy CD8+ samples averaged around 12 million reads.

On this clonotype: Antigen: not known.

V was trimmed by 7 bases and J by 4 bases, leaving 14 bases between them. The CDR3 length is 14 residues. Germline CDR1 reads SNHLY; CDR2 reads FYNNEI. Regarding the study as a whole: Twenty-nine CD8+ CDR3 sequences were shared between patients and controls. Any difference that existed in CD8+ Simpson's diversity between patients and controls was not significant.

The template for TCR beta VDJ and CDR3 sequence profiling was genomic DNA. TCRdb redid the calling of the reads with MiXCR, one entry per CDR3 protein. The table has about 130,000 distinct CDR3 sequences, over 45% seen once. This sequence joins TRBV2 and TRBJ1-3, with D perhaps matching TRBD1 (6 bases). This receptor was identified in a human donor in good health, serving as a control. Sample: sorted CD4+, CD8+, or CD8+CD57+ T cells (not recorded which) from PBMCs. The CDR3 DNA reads TGTGCCAGCACCTGGGGGGCGCAGGGAAACACCATATATTTT. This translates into CASTWGAQGNTIYF.